The 10 T cell receptor beta chains below were found in one sample sequenced in a study of blood T cell repertoires in COVID-19. The assay was immunoSEQ multiplex PCR, and TCRdb's table has in-frame clones only and misses some. Of approximately 450,000 clones in the sample, more than 85% are singletons; the top ten hold about 4.3%. The specimen sequenced was peripheral blood. The origin of the receptors is a woman in her twenties or thirties with acute or convalescent COVID-19.

CDR3 sequence reads: CAWSAGTGVNEKLFF. DNA of the CDR3: TGTGCCTGGAGCGCCGGGACAGGGGTTAACGAAAAACTGTTTTTT. The genes are TRBV30 and TRBJ1-4, with 10 positions matching TRBD1. V trimming: 3 bases; J trimming: 8 bases; junction bases outside the gene matches: 9. The CDR3 has 15 amino acids. From germline, CDR1 is GTSNPN and CDR2 SVGIG (reference sequence). Together with reference TRBV30 and TRBJ1-4, the CDR3 gives the full variable domain: SQTIHQWPATLVQPVGSPLSLECTVEGTSNPNLYWYRQAAGRGLQLLFYSVGIGQISSEVPQNLSASRPQDRQFILSSKKLLLSDSGFYLCAWSAGTGVNEKLFFGSGTQLSVL.

The chain combines TRBV9 with TRBJ1-3; D ambiguous. CDR1 is SGDLS and CDR2 is YYNGEE in the germline V gene. The V end was cut by 3 bases, the J end by 4 bases, with 8 bases between. The CDR3 has 13 amino acids. The CDR3: CASSANQGNTIYF. As DNA, the CDR3 is TGTGCCAGCAGCGCAAATCAGGGAAACACCATATATTTT.

This chain connects TRBV7-3 to TRBJ2-2; 7 bases match TRBD2. With 5 bases clipped from V and 4 bases from J, the junction kept 10 bases outside the gene matches. CDR1 is SGHTA and CDR2 is FQGTGA in the germline V gene. The CDR3 has 16 residues. DNA for the CDR3: TGTGCCAGCAGCGATATCGGGGGAGGGTTCACCGGGGAGCTGTTTTTT. Translating it yields CASSDIGGGFTGELFF.

The chain combines TRBV25-1 with TRBJ1-1; D possibly corresponds to TRBD1 (6 bases). The CDR3 contains 14 residues. Trimming took 5 bases from V and 1 from J, leaving 11 bases between them. CDR1 and CDR2 from the germline V gene are MGHDK and SYGVNS. The CDR3 DNA reads TGTGCCAGCAGTAAACCAGGGGAGAACACTGAAGCTTTCTTT. Translated: CASSKPGENTEAFF. Full variable domain (missing parts from reference TRBV25-1 and TRBJ1-1): EADIYQTPRYLVIGTGKKITLECSQTMGHDKMYWYQQDPGMELHLIHYSYGVNSTEKGDLSSESTVSRIRTEHFPLTLESARPSHTSQYLCASSKPGENTEAFFGQGTRLTVV.

The chain has TRBV6-1 and TRBJ1-3, with no clear D. CDR1 and CDR2 from the germline V gene are MNHNS and SASEGT. The germline V and J ends were trimmed by 2 bases and 3 bases, with 8 bases remaining between them. This CDR3 contains 14 residues. The CDR3 nucleotides are TGTGCCAGCAGTGAAAAGAGTATTGGAAACACCATATATTTT. Its protein is CASSEKSIGNTIYF.

The CDR3 bases are TGTGCCTGGACCCAGGGGGTAGGAGGCTACACCTTC. Residues: CAWTQGVGGYTF. The rearrangement joins TRBV30 to TRBJ1-2, with TRBD1 matching over 7 bases. Per germline, CDR1 GTSNPN and CDR2 SVGIG (reference sequence). V was pared by 4 bases and J by 8 bases, with 7 bases of the junction left unmatched. There are 12 residues in the CDR3.

The chain employs TRBV4-1 and TRBJ2-5; no clear D gene. The CDR3 is made up of 15 amino acids. Trimming left V 3 bases short and J 4 bases short, with 15 bases between. The V gene's germline CDR1 is MGHRA and CDR2 YSYEKL. CDR3 coding DNA: TGCGCCAGCAGCCAGCCGGTCGTGAGTAGAGAGACCCAGTACTTC. Amino acid sequence: CASSQPVVSRETQYF.

The gene calls are TRBV2 and TRBJ1-1; D unresolved. The CDR3 runs to 10 residues. V gave up 10 bases and J gave up 5 bases, with 8 bases separating them. CDR1 is SNHLY and CDR2 is FYNNEI in the germline V gene. In DNA form, the CDR3 reads TGTGCCAACCATCAGACTGAAGCTTTCTTT. As protein: CANHQTEAFF.

The chain employs TRBV5-6 and TRBJ2-5, with 12 positions matching TRBD2. Per the germline V gene, CDR1 is SGHDT and CDR2 is YYEEEE. Trimming at V came to 4 bases and at J to 2 bases, leaving 3 bases not matched to a gene. The CDR3 has 15 amino acids. CDR3 sequence: CASSRLAGEQETQYF. The CDR3 DNA follows: TGTGCCAGCAGCAGACTAGCGGGGGAACAAGAGACCCAGTACTTC.

The J gene is TRBJ2-1, the V gene TRBV29-1; 7 nucleotides agree with TRBD1. Germline V CDR1 and CDR2: SQVTM, ANQGSEA. Trimming at V came to 7 bases and at J to 2 bases, leaving 8 bases not matched to a gene. The length of the CDR3 is 14 residues. CDR3 amino acids: CSERQGRTYNEQFF. CDR3 nucleotide sequence: TGCAGCGAAAGACAGGGAAGGACCTACAATGAGCAGTTCTTC.